Below, 9 T cell receptor beta chains from the same sample are listed, as sequenced in a study of shared clonotypes between healthy human individuals (dated by TCRdb to the early 2020s). CD8 naive samples consisted of CD45RO-negative cells that were positively selected for CCR7, yielding a CD45RA+CCR7+ population without TemRA cells. Preparation of the library involved the immunoSEQ multiplex PCR assay. TCRdb stores this immuneACCESS table with in-frame sequences only. Part of the clones is absent; in the studies checked, under half of the shortfall reflects unresolved V genes, and no reason is known for the rest. This sample holds about 1,900,000 clones; just under 95% were observed only once. 1.2% of the sample rests with the top ten. Sequenced material: naive CD8+ T cells sorted from blood. The cell subset or site label on this specimen signifies: CD45RA+CCR7+. The receptors originated from a man aged 18-30 years in good health.

This clone was detected once. The chain has TRBV28 and TRBJ2-7, with D maybe TRBD1 (6 bases). The CDR3 is made up of 15 amino acids. Germline loops: CDR1 MDHEN, CDR2 SYDVKM. The V gene lost 3 bases and the J gene lost 2 bases, with 14 bases spanning the gap. The CDR3 region has the DNA TGTGCCAGCAGTTTTTCCCCAGGGGAGACCTACGAGCAGTACTTC. Its translation is CASSFSPGETYEQYF.

This sequence joins TRBV10-3 and TRBJ1-3; D is possibly TRBD1 (5 bases). Between the trimmed V and J ends, which lost 6 bases and 0 bases, there was a span of 12 bases. This CDR3 is built from 15 residues. Germline CDR1 ENHRY, CDR2 SYGVKD. The chain's CDR3 is CAISPGTSSGNTIYF. The CDR3 DNA is TGTGCCATCAGCCCCGGGACGAGCTCTGGAAACACCATATATTTT.

For this clone: Other DNA sequences in the sample encode the same CDR3. The chain links TRBV28 to TRBJ2-7, with TRBD1 as a possible D gene (5 bases). The CDR3 runs 13 residues. Germline V CDR1 and CDR2: MDHEN, SYDVKM. The germline V and J ends were trimmed by 2 bases and 1 base, with 6 bases remaining between them. CDR3 bases: TGTGCCAGCAGTTTAGGACATTCCTACGAGCAGTACTTC. It yields the protein CASSLGHSYEQYF.

In the case of this clone: Other DNA sequences in the sample encode the same CDR3. The rearrangement links TRBV7-2 to TRBJ2-7, with a weak D call TRBD1 (6 bases). Germline assignment: CDR1 SGHTA and CDR2 FQGNSA. The CDR3 covers 13 residues. V dropped 4 bases and J dropped 4 bases, with 11 bases sitting between them. CDR3: CASSSRDNYEQYF. The DNA for the CDR3 is TGTGCCAGCAGCTCCCGGGACAATTACGAGCAGTACTTC.

The chain is built from TRBV7-9 and TRBJ2-7; possibly TRBD1 or TRBD2 for D (7 bases each). The CDR3 covers 19 residues. The germline gives CDR1 SEHNR, CDR2 FQNEAQ (reference sequence). The V gene lost 4 bases and the J gene lost 4 bases, with 29 bases spanning the gap. The CDR3 DNA reads TGTGCCAGCAGCTCAGGGGGGGGACTACAGGGTCCCTTGCGTTACGAGCAGTACTTC. Encoded protein: CASSSGGGLQGPLRYEQYF.

The chain carries TRBV7-9 and TRBJ2-7; perhaps D is TRBD1 or TRBD2 (5 bases each). Deletions cut 3 bases from V and 6 bases from J, with 12 bases between. Germline CDR1 reads SEHNR; CDR2 reads FQNEAQ (reference sequence). The CDR3 runs to 13 residues. Written as DNA, the CDR3 is TGTGCCAGCAGCTTGCCCGGGACCCTCGAGCAGTACTTC. It yields the protein CASSLPGTLEQYF.

The V gene is TRBV14, the J gene TRBJ2-3; TRBD2 aligns across 10 bases. Germline V lookup: CDR1 SGHDN, CDR2 FVKESK. This CDR3 is built from 18 residues. Trimming cost V 0 bases and J 4 bases; bases outside gene matches: 10. CDR3 sequence (DNA): TGTGCCAGCAGCCAAGAAATAGCGGGGGGTAAGGTAGCAGATACGCAGTATTTT. This encodes CASSQEIAGGKVADTQYF.

This clone was detected once. This chain uses TRBV5-6 with TRBJ2-2; D may be TRBD2 (6 bases). CDR1 SGHDT and CDR2 YYEEEE come from the germline V gene. The CDR3 sequence is 15 residues long. The ends were cut back, 0 bases at V and 4 bases at J, with 10 bases in the middle. DNA for the CDR3: TGTGCCAGCAGCTTGGCCGTCGGGGGCACCGGGGAGCTGTTTTTT. This translates into CASSLAVGGTGELFF.

The V gene is TRBV2, the J gene TRBJ2-7; 8 bases line up with TRBD1. This CDR3 spans 14 amino acids. V trimming: 9 bases; J trimming: 0 bases; junction bases outside the gene matches: 7. Germline loops: CDR1 SNHLY, CDR2 FYNNEI. This CDR3 reads CASEDRENSYEQYF. The CDR3 DNA follows: TGTGCCAGTGAGGACAGGGAAAACTCCTACGAGCAGTACTTC.